What follows is one T cell receptor beta chain and its context. What it recognizes is unknown. The entry originates in a study of blood T cells in healthy people across ages. The study, taken as a whole, reports: Calculation of diversity from one million T cells yielded estimates considered to be underestimates.

Extraction of total RNA produced a minimum of 6 micrograms from each sample. The ends were cut back, 1 base at V and 3 bases at J, with 12 bases in the middle. The germline CDR1 and CDR2 sequences are LGHDT and YNNKEL (reference sequence). The CDR3 consists of 15 residues. The second PCR ran roughly 6 to 11 cycles with a sample-barcoded 5' primer and J-beta primers. Via MiXCR, TCRdb re-called the 5' RACE reads, giving one row per CDR3 protein. The sample includes around 670,000 distinct CDR3 sequences, approximately 30% of them seen just once. The receptor comes from a woman of 80 years or more in good health. The V call is TRBV3-1, the J call TRBJ1-1, with D perhaps TRBD1 (5 bases). Material for sequencing was blood. CDR3 in amino acids: CASSQVGGADTEAFF. Written as DNA, the CDR3 is TGTGCCAGCAGCCAAGTGGGGGGTGCGGACACTGAAGCTTTCTTT.